The T cell receptor beta chain under discussion was sequenced for a study of quantifying T cell responses using KT2 cells. Across the study: TCR alpha and beta constant-region primers primed reverse transcription of RNA. The T4 ligation step was estimated to exceed 8.5% efficiency under optimum conditions.

Germline V CDR1 and CDR2: DFQATT, SNEGSKA (reference sequence). Germline trimming cut 6 bases from V and 4 bases from J; bases unmatched to any gene: 11. CDR3 length equals 15 residues. This clonotype has a handful of counts. What it recognizes is unknown. Regarding the study as a whole: Even the lowest spike-in, about one KT2 cell per 100,000 PBMC, yielded detectable KT2 sequences.

The sample is PBMC spiked with counted cells of clone KT2. Different KT2-to-PBMC ratios were created with a constant PBMC count. The cDNA 3' end received a ligated oligonucleotide with a UMI. An equimolar mix of RC1.1 and RC1.2 primed the beta chain across TRBC1 and TRBC2. TCRdb reprocessed the UMI-ligation and nested PCR reads via MiXCR and lists one record per CDR3 protein. The profile shows 25,000 to 35,000 distinct CDR3 sequences, about a tenth of them singletons. The chain recombines TRBV20-1 with TRBJ2-3; 9 bases fit TRBD1. The TCR originated in a human donor. The specimen sequenced was PBMCs spiked with cells of the T cell clone KT2. CDR3 region: CSAGKDRGDSDTQYF. The CDR3 region has the DNA TGCAGTGCGGGGAAGGACAGGGGTGATTCAGATACGCAGTATTTT.